In this sample, the clone carrying this T cell receptor (beta chain) turned up many times. These data are taken from a study of regulatory T cells in long-lasting Graves disease. As for time point: newly diagnosed GD, antithyroid drugs for less than 3 months. Construction of the TCR library relied on RNA isolated from PBMCs. CDR3 length equals 14 residues. Germline V gives CDR1 SGHAT, CDR2 FQNNGV. Between the trimmed V and J ends, which lost 3 bases and 4 bases, there was a span of 12 bases. Arm-PCR of CDR3 regions and iRepertoire HTBI primers were the basis on which TCR beta libraries were built. MiXCR, run by TCRdb on the multiplex PCR reads, gives a single entry per CDR3 protein. The sample records about 440,000 distinct CDR3 sequences, 14% to 15% being singletons. The data were also submitted as part of a second study, on T cells in Graves' hyperthyroidism and ophthalmopathy.

This receptor was identified in a woman aged 25-40 years with Graves disease. Sequencing was performed on peripheral blood mononuclear cells (PBMCs), taken at new diagnosis, from a patient treated with antithyroid drugs. The gene calls are TRBV11-2 and TRBJ1-1, with a possible D match to TRBD1 (6 bases). CDR3 amino acids: CASSFGGRGTEAFF. The CDR3, as DNA: TGTGCCAGCAGCTTCGGGGGCCGGGGCACTGAAGCTTTCTTT.